This section outlines one TCR beta chain sequence together with its context. This sample is part of a study of blood T cell repertoires in COVID-19. Overall study: Nucleic acid was either cDNA or gDNA, and it came from T cells, B-cell-depleted T cells, or PBMCs.

In the study's own analysis: Amplification from reference gene primers served as the basis for estimated nucleated cell counts. TCRdb keeps only in-frame clones here, not all; method: immunoSEQ multiplex PCR. Clone size and V and J calls were adopted from that table, with D and trimming inferred from the DNA. The table includes 150,000 to 200,000 clones, about four fifths detected once. The CDR3 is 14 amino acids. V shed 3 bases, J shed 8 bases, and the junction held 7 bases outside the gene matches. Germline CDR1 is SGHRS and CDR2 is YFSETQ. The material sequenced was peripheral blood. The rearrangement joins TRBV5-1 to TRBJ2-1; TRBD2 agrees at 8 bases. The clonotype comes from a woman aged 80 or over with acute or convalescent COVID-19. The CDR3 DNA reads TGCGCCAGCAGCTGGTCCGGGACTAGGGATGAGCAGTTCTTC. Protein product: CASSWSGTRDEQFF.